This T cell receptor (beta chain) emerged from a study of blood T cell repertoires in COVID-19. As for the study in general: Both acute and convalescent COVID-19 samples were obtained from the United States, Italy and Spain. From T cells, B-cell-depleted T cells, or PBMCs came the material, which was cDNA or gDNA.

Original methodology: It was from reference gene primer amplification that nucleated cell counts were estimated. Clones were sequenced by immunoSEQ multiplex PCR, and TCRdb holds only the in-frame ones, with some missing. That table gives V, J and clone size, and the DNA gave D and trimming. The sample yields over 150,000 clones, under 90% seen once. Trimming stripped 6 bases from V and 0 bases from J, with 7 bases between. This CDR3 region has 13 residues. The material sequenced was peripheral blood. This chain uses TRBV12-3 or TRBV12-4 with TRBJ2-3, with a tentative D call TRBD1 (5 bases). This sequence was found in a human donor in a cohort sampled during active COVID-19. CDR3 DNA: TGTGCCAGCAGACAGGACAGCACAGATACGCAGTATTTT. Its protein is CASRQDSTDTQYF.